Given below is one T cell receptor (beta chain) in context. The sample comes from a study of blood T cell repertoires in COVID-19. Study as a whole: T cells, B-cell-depleted T cells, or PBMCs provided the cDNA or gDNA that served as material.

Patients from Seattle were sampled longitudinally, starting during active infection. Germline V gene lookup returns CDR1 LNHDA and CDR2 SQIVND (reference sequence). The CDR3 runs to 16 residues. V lost 6 bases to trimming and J lost 5 bases; unmatched junction nucleotides: 9. In the authors' workflow: The authors estimated nucleated cell counts from reference gene primer amplification. Measured with immunoSEQ multiplex PCR; TCRdb has only the in-frame clones, and not every one. Clone size and V and J calls were adopted from that table, with D and trimming inferred from the DNA. The data hold under 300,000 clones, with 86% observed a single time.

The receptor was derived from a woman in her 70s with COVID-19, enrolled during active disease. The sample comprised peripheral blood. V gene TRBV19 combines with J gene TRBJ2-2; 10 bases match TRBD1. The CDR3 loop reads CASRSQGGQGTGELFF. Here the CDR3 DNA reads TGTGCCAGTAGATCTCAGGGGGGACAGGGGACCGGGGAGCTGTTTTTT.